This T cell receptor beta chain was identified in a study of PD-1 blockade in classical Hodgkin lymphoma. The CDR3 is made up of 16 amino acids. The V end lost 2 bases, the J end lost 0 bases, and 11 bases lay between the germline ends. CDR1 KGHSH and CDR2 LQKENI come from the germline V gene. Generated by immunoSEQ multiplex PCR, the TCRdb table keeps only in-frame clones and is missing some. Found here are approximately 26,000 clones, 70% of them singletons; the top ten hold roughly a quarter. Each and every patient relapsed after autologous stem cell transplantation, and patients got differing brentuximab vedotin exposure.

The chain carries TRBV18 and TRBJ2-1; the D gene could be TRBD1 or TRBD2 (5 bases each). Sequencing was performed on peripheral blood mononuclear cells (PBMCs), taken before the second cycle of nivolumab. The sequence was collected from a human donor with classical Hodgkin lymphoma. DNA for the CDR3: TGTGCCAGCTCACCAGGGGCGGGTAGCTCCTACAATGAGCAGTTCTTC. It specifies CASSPGAGSSYNEQFF.